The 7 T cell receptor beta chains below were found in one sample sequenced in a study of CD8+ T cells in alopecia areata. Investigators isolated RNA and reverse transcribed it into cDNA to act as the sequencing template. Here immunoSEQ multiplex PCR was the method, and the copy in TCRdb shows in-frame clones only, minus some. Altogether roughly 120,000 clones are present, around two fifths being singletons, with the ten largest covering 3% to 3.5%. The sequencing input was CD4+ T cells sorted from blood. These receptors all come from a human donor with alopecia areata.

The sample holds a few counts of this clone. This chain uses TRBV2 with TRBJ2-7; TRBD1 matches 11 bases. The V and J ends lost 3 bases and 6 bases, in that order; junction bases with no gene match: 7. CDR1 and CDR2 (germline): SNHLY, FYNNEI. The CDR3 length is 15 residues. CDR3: CASSDGDRGRPEQYF. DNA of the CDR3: TGTGCCAGCAGTGATGGGGACAGGGGGAGGCCCGAGCAGTACTTC. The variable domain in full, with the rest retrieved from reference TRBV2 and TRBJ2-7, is EPEVTQTPSHQVTQMGQEVILRCVPISNHLYFYWYRQILGQKVEFLVSFYNNEISEKSEIFDDQFSVERPDGSNFTLKIRSTKLEDSAMYFCASSDGDRGRPEQYFGPGTRLTVT.

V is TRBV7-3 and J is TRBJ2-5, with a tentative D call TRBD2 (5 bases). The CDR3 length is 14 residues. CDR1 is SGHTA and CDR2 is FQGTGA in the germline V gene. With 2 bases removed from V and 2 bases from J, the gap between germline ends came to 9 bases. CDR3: CASSLVGKQETQYF. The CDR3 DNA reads TGTGCCAGCAGCTTAGTCGGGAAACAAGAGACCCAGTACTTC.

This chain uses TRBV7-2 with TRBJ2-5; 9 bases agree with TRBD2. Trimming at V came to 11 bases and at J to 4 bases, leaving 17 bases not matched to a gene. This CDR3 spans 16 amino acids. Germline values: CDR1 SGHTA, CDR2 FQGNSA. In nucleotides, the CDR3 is TGTGCCTCATGGGGGGCTAGCGGGGTGGGTCTAGAGACCCAGTACTTC. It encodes CASWGASGVGLETQYF.

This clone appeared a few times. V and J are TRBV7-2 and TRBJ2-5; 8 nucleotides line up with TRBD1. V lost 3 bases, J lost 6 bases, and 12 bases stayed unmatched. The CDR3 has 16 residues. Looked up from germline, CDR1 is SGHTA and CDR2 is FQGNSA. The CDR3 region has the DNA TGTGCCAGCAGCTTGGAAGGACAGGGCCGCGGAAAGACCCAGTACTTC. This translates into CASSLEGQGRGKTQYF.

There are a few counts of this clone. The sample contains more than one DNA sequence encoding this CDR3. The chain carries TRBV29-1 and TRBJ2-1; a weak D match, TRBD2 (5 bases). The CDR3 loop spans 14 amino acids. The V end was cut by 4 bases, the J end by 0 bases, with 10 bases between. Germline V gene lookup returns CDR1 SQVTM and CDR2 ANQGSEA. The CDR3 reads CSVVVGSSYNEQFF. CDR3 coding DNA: TGCAGCGTTGTTGTTGGGAGCTCCTACAATGAGCAGTTCTTC.

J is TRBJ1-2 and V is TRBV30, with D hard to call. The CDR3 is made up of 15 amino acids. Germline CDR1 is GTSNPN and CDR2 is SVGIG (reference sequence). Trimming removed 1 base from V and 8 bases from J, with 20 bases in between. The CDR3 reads CAWSGGPPRRSGYTF. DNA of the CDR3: TGTGCCTGGAGTGGCGGCCCCCCGAGGCGGAGCGGCTACACCTTC. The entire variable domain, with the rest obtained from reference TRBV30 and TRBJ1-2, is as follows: SQTIHQWPATLVQPVGSPLSLECTVEGTSNPNLYWYRQAAGRGLQLLFYSVGIGQISSEVPQNLSASRPQDRQFILSSKKLLLSDSGFYLCAWSGGPPRRSGYTFGSGTRLTVV.

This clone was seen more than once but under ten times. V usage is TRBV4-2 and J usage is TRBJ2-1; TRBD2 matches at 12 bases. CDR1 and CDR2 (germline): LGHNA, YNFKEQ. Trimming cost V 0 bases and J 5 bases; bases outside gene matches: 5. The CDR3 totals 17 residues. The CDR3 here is CASSQDLLAGGNNEQFF. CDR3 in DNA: TGTGCCAGCAGCCAAGATCTGCTAGCGGGAGGGAACAATGAGCAGTTCTTC.